This T cell receptor beta chain originates from a study of cytomegalovirus exposure and HLA in healthy donors (dated by TCRdb to about 2017). Turning to the overall study: According to an earlier analysis of a few hundred of the donors, about 170 million T cells yielded approximately 120 million unique TCR beta sequences and about 300 Gb of sequence data. On average, roughly 250,000 unique TCR beta nucleotide sequences were sequenced per donor among about 400 genotyped donors of the cohort, with 15% to 20% of those sequences being non-productive. Genome-wide SNP genotypes for about 65% of the roughly 670 donors were used in a later genetic analysis, which treated that subset as a discovery cohort. Using immunosequencing, the study profiled T cell repertoires from fewer than 700 subjects and related those repertoires to cytomegalovirus serostatus. The aim of the study was to test whether cataloging public T cell receptors could identify signatures of past pathogen exposure. An earlier analysis of around 580 of the donors used high-throughput TCR beta sequencing to judge whether each TCR beta V gene segment behaved as functional or pseudogenic. An early release covering around 630 HLA-typed donors comprised about 300 gigabases of sequencing data and some 79 million unique TCR sequences. Donor age, sex, ethnicity and CMV serostatus were collected together with the repertoire data. Of the 398 genotyped donors, roughly 80% were placed in the genetic ancestry cluster associated with self-reported Caucasian donors. In the later analysis, no new phenotypic data were used to find candidate immune exposures; instead, reliance was placed on TCR beta sequences and their occurrence across donors. HLA typing covered class I and class II loci at four-digit resolution. The number of donors typed differed by locus, with 629-630 for A, B, C, DRB1 and DQB1, roughly 520 for DQA1, 600 to 610 for DPA1, and about 450 for DPB1. To predict cytomegalovirus infection status, the study brought together high-throughput TCR immunosequencing, statistical association of individual TCRs with disease status, and machine learning. Roughly 5 DR-DQ haplotypes were handled as single units for association and clustering because linkage in the cohort was strong. A later analysis re-analyzed previously published TCR beta repertoires from 666 donors and added high-resolution HLA genotyping to study TCR occurrence patterns. In addition to the first cohort of 666 subjects, a separate validation cohort of around 110 different subjects was used. All discovery cohort repertoires had been generated on a single sequencing platform. Overall study results and their limits: Three of the identified cytomegalovirus-associated TCR beta chains were confirmed in vitro to be specific for cytomegalovirus antigens. Linkage disequilibrium might explain the correlated functional status among segregating V segments, but an unknown experimental factor could not be ruled out. The classifier was reported to diagnose cytomegalovirus status with high specificity and sensitivity in both the original and validation cohorts. Compared with equally common non-associated chains, HLA-associated TCR beta chains in a later analysis were more clonally expanded and had lower generation probabilities. In the study, approximately 150 TCR beta chains were listed as associated with cytomegalovirus. Most TCR sequences were seen in very few donors, while some public TCRs were found in many individuals. Immune exposure information for the cohort was limited to CMV serostatus. Because counts were too low, about 15 rarely observed V segments, including chromosome 9 orphons, were left out of the earlier analysis of roughly 600 of the donors. When HLA alleles, especially DR and DQ, strongly co-occurred, attributing TCR associations to individual alleles was difficult. In an earlier analysis of roughly 560 of the donors, most TCR beta V segments were observed in productive rearrangements about 87% or about 30% of the time, broadly matching IMGT annotations. Some IMGT-functional V segments, including TRBV6-2 and TRBV6-3, could not be told apart with the 87-base-pair reads, so those segments were excluded. According to the authors, the approach could potentially be generalized to other disease states and immunological phenotypes. A later analysis found that most CMV-associated TCR beta chains appeared HLA-restricted, with HLA associations seemingly driven largely by CMV exposure. Specific HLA alleles were associated with roughly 17,000 TCR beta sequences at a false discovery rate of 0.05 in a later analysis. In a later analysis, the rate of TCR association differed among HLA loci, with DRB1 alleles having the most associated TCRs and HLA-C alleles having the fewest. A later genetic analysis associated a missense DCLRE1C variant with V-gene and J-gene trimming of TCR beta chains, and an independent cohort replicated the association. A cluster of highly shared sequence variants was judged likely to represent a technical artifact of the sequencing pipeline. The presence/absence analyses assumed that sequencing depth was roughly uniform across donors, and that assumption may not be true. This cohort had only TCR beta chains sequenced, and the lack of alpha or paired-chain data limited which features could be detected. A further reported finding was that TCR beta sequences accurately predicted the HLA-A and HLA-B alleles for most subjects in the first cohort. Several of the top co-occurrence clusters appeared to be linked to parvovirus B19, influenza, CMV and Epstein-Barr virus, according to a later analysis. Compared with the approximately 700-donor mean, donors in an Asian-associated ancestry cluster had fewer N-insertions in productive TCRs, according to a later genetic analysis. Because HLA typing was missing for some donors at each locus, association tests included only the typed subset.

Note on this clone: What antigen it recognizes has not been identified. No base quality information exists; no much larger clone differs at one position.

Library preparation employed the immunoSEQ multiplex PCR assay. The multiplex PCR relied on a mix of 60 forward primers for TCR Vbeta segments and 13 reverse primers for TCR Jbeta segments. Amplification of the CDR3 region of rearranged TCR beta genes was performed with a multiplex PCR assay on genomic DNA. The Illumina HiSeq System was used to sequence the amplified TCR beta libraries as 87-base-pair reads. For the original study's pipeline: In a later analysis, about 80 million unique TCR beta chains were counted across the 500 to 700 repertoires, and roughly 11 million of these chains were shared by at least two donors. Raw reads were error-corrected and collapsed into unique sequences with a nearest-neighbor algorithm that merged closely related sequences to remove PCR and sequencing errors. V, D and J gene segments were assigned by aligning CDR3 sequences to IMGT reference sequences. Each retained sequence needed at least a six-nucleotide match to both a V gene segment and a J gene segment. A rearrangement counted as productive if the CDR3 had no stop codons and remained in frame with V and J, and every other rearrangement counted as non-productive. CDR3 was defined by IMGT convention, running from the second conserved V-encoded cysteine to the conserved J-encoded phenylalanine. Sequences without an unambiguous match to a single V gene segment were excluded from the earlier analysis of approximately 600 of the donors. In an earlier analysis of about 590 of the donors, a V segment was called functional when productive rearrangements were above 56.7%, and segregating when the standard deviation between donors exceeded 5%. A statistical classification framework was built for diagnosing cytomegalovirus status from the catalog of TCR beta chain sequences. In a later analysis, V and J genes were assigned by comparing TCR nucleotide sequences against IMGT/GENE-DB human TR gene sequences. The TCRdist pipeline was used in a later analysis to assign CDR3 sequences and most-parsimonious VDJ recombination scenarios. In a later analysis, every TCR beta chain was defined by the combination of its CDR3 amino acid sequence and its V-gene family, and reads without a unique V-gene family were dropped. In a later analysis, around 650 highly shared, low-generation-probability nucleotide sequences were removed to address suspected cross-contamination and a sequencing artifact. For each public chain, a later analysis derived a clonal expansion index from normalized ranks of inferred template counts within each repertoire. A later analysis computed generation probabilities with a VDJ recombination model fitted to out-of-frame rearrangements, and checked the results against IGoR. Hypergeometric tests were used in a later analysis to score TCR-TCR, TCR-HLA and TCR-CMV co-occurrence, with a repertoire-size bias correction applied to the TCR pairs. To estimate false discovery rates, a later analysis permuted the HLA or CMV assignments 20 times. In a later analysis, co-occurring TCRs were grouped with DBSCAN, and TCRdist sequence similarity was added when clustering was performed within HLA-allele-positive subsets. Repertoires with fewer than 30,000 or more than 120,000 public chains were left out of co-occurrence clustering, as were about 5 repertoires with anomalous nucleotide sharing. TCRdb took this table from immuneACCESS and kept in-frame rearrangements with V and J called. Such tables lack part of the clones; where checked against another copy, unresolved V genes explain under half of the gap, and the rest is unexplained. V, J and clone size are those of that table, while D and trimming were read from the DNA. The sample contains approximately 130,000 clones, roughly 79% of them found a single time. The ten largest clones represent less than 2.5% of the sample.

From V the trimming removes 4 bases and from J it removes 4 bases, while the gene matches leave 15 bases of the junction unaccounted for. CDR1 SEHNR and CDR2 FQNEAQ are derived from the germline V gene (reference sequence). The CDR3 starts with the cysteine, ends with the phenylalanine, and has 18 residues. The CDR3 DNA has 54 bases and is translated from base 1. In total, around 600 healthy bone marrow donors made up the cohort. All cohort members were sampled while nominally healthy, although unrecorded immune exposures were likely present. The donor tested CMV seronegative and was one of the 352 seronegative cohort members. A peripheral blood sample was provided by each donor, and peripheral blood mononuclear cells were used for TCR beta sequencing. Genomic DNA was extracted from the blood cell samples with the Qiagen DNeasy Blood Extraction Kit.

The source material was PBMCs. The clonotype comes from a woman aged 40 to 55 in good health and CMV-seronegative. The rearrangement joined TRBV7-9 to TRBJ2-3, and 9 junction bases match TRBD2. The CDR3 reads CASSSRGFSGSGPDTQYF. Read as DNA, the sequence is TGTGCCAGCAGCTCCCGGGGCTTTAGCGGGAGCGGTCCAGATACGCAGTATTTT.